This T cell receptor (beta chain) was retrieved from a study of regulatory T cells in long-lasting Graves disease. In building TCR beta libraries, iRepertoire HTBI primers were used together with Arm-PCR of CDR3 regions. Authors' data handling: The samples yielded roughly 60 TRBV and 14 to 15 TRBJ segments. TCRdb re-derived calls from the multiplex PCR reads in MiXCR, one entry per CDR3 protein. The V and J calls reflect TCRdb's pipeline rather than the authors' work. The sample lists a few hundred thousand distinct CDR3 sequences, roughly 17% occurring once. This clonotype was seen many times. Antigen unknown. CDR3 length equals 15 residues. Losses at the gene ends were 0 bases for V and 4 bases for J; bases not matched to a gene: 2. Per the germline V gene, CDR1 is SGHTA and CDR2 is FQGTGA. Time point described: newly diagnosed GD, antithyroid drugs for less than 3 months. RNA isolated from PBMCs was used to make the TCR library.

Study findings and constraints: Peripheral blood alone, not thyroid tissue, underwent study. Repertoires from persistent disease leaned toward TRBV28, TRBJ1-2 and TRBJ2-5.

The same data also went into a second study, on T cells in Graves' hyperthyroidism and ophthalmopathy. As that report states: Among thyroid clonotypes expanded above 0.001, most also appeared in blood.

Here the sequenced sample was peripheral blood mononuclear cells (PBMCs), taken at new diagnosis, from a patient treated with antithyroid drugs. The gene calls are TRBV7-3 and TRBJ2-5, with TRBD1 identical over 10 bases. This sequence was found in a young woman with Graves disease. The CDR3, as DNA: TGTGCCAGCAGCTTAACGGGACAGGGGACAGAGACCCAGTACTTC. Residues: CASSLTGQGTETQYF.